This entry concerns a single T cell receptor beta chain. The data originate from a study of blood T cell repertoires in COVID-19. Method: immunoSEQ multiplex PCR; TCRdb's copy keeps in-frame clones and lacks some. The table lists more than 300,000 clones, around 84% of them singletons. Trimming cost V 3 bases and J 7 bases, with 10 bases left between them. The V gene's germline CDR1 is MGHRA and CDR2 YSYEKL. CDR3 length equals 13 residues. The recovered donors of Cohort 3 showed two negative PCRs, clearance, or symptom resolution. The clonotype originates from a woman in her late teens or twenties who had recovered from COVID-19. Specimen: PBMCs or T cells enriched from blood (not recorded which). This chain uses TRBV4-1 with TRBJ1-5, with D possibly being TRBD1 (6 bases). The CDR3 sequence is CASSQEQGQPQHF. CDR3 bases: TGCGCCAGCAGCCAGGAACAGGGCCAGCCCCAGCATTTT.